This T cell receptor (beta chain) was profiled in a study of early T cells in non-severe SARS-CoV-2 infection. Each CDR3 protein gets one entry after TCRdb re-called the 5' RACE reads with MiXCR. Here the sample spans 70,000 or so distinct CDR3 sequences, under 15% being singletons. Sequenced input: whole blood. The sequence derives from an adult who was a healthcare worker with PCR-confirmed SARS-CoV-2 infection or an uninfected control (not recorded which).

This CDR3 is CASSLGESNQPQHF. As DNA, the CDR3 is TGTGCCAGCAGTTTGGGGGAGTCGAATCAGCCCCAGCATTTT. The chain employs TRBV12-3 or TRBV12-4 and TRBJ1-5; a possible D gene is TRBD1 (5 bases). CDR3 length: 14 residues. The ends were cut back, 3 bases at V and 4 bases at J, with 10 bases in the middle.